The present TCR beta chain was sequenced within a study of T cells in Graves' hyperthyroidism and ophthalmopathy. Overall study results and limits: Most thyroid-expanded clonotypes above 0.001 were also found in blood. Patients with ophthalmopathy were separated from those with stable hyperthyroidism by a 13 V-J model.

The investigators amplified TCR beta CDR3 regions from RNA transcripts. The HTBI primer set served for first-round RT-PCR of the TCR CDR3. From the multiplex PCR reads, TCRdb called clonotypes with MiXCR, one entry per CDR3 protein. The data show roughly 500,000 distinct CDR3 sequences, roughly 25% seen once. Concerning this clonotype: Antigen unknown.

Germline CDR1 SGHAT, CDR2 FQNNGV. Trimming took off 3 bases at V and 0 bases at J, with 15 bases between the two ends. The CDR3 length is 17 residues. The cohort's ophthalmopathy patients, a group with duration under 3 months, had a Clinical Activity Score of at least 3 and a NOSPECS grade of at least 4. It was less than 13 ml of fresh peripheral blood that supplied the PBMCs. The sample taken for sequencing was blood. This clonotype was obtained from a woman under 40 with Graves' ophthalmopathy. The V gene is TRBV11-2, the J gene TRBJ1-3, with D hard to call. This CDR3 is CASSFLMQSFSGNTIYF. The CDR3 DNA sequence: TGTGCCAGCAGCTTCCTAATGCAGAGCTTCTCTGGAAACACCATATATTTT.